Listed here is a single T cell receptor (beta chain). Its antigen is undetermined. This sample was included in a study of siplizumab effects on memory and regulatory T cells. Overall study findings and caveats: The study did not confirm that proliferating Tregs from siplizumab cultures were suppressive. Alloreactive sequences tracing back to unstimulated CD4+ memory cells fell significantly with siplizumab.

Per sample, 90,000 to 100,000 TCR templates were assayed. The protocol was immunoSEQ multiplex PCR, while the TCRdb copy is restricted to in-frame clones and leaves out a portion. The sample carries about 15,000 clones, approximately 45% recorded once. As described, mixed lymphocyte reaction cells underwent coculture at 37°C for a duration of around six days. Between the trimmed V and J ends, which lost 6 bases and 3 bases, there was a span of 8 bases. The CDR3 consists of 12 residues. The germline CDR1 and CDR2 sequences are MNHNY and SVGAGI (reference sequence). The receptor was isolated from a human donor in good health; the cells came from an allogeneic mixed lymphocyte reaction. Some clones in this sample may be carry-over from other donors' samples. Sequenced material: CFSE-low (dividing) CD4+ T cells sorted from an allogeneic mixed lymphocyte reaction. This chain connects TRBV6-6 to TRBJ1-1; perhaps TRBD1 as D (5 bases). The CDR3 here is CASRRGHTEAFF. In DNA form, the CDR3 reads TGTGCCAGCAGAAGGGGACACACTGAAGCTTTCTTT.